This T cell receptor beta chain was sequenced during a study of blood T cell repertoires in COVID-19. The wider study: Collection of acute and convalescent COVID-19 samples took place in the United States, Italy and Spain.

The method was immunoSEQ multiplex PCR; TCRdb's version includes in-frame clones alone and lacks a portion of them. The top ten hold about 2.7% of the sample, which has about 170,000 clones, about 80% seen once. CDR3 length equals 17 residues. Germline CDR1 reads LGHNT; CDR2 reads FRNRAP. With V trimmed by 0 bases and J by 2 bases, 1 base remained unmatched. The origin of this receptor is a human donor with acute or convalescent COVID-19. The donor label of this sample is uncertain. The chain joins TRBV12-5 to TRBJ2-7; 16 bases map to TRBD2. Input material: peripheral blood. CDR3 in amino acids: CASGLVGTSGRAYEQYF. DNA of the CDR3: TGTGCTAGTGGTTTGGTAGGGACTAGCGGGAGGGCCTACGAGCAGTACTTC.